The T cell receptor (beta chain) described here comes from a study of shared clonotypes between healthy human individuals (TCRdb year 2020). Background on the whole study: A couple of women and a few men aged 18 to 49 years were included in the cohort. Each donor's leukapheresis produced roughly between roughly 0.85 and 10 billion PBMCs. To estimate repertoire size and how much clonotype sharing occurs between individuals, the study deeply sequenced the blood TCR repertoires of 4 to 6 healthy adults. To increase sequencing depth and limit assay-specific biases, different laboratories used diverse techniques to prepare libraries and sequence TCR repertoires. What the work shows at the level of the full study, not this receptor alone: Based on pairwise subsampling, the degree of clonotype sharing among donors was expected to be affected by sequencing depth. Sampling was restricted to blood, and TCR repertoires in tissues likely differ from the TCR repertoires found in blood. Because the study included only a small number of donors, the genetic and exposure-history diversity represented was limited.

Using the deep immunoSEQ assay, TCR CDR3 regions were amplified from genomic DNA by multiplex PCR. Extracted genomic DNA from each cell subset was distributed evenly across all wells of several immunoSEQ 96-well plates, and each plate was treated as a replicate. Each replicate PCR for unsorted PBMC received roughly 290 ng genomic DNA, equal to 25,000 to 30,000 T cell genomes. Unsorted PBMC genomic DNA was sequenced across ten immunoSEQ deep assay plates. Purified libraries were quantified with a Qubit 3.0 fluorometer, sized on a Bioanalyzer 2100, and re-quantified with the KAPA Library Quantification kit. Each immunoSEQ 96-well plate was sequenced on its own single-read 150-cycle Illumina NextSeq 550 flow cell. As for how the authors treated the data: Because the immunoSEQ output held only junctional sequences and lacked quality scores, the filtering could not match the filtering applied to full-length reads. Sequences were annotated with PyIR, a Python wrapper for IgBLAST v1.9, and V/J genes and CDR3 were assigned using IMGT germline references. Reads were removed for weak V/J assignments (E-value above 1e-6), missing CDR3, stop codons, out-of-frame junctions, or ambiguous translated residues. A V3J clonotype was defined by an identical inferred V gene, J gene, and CDR3 amino acid sequence. To compute the percentage overlap between repertoires, the number of shared unique clonotypes was divided by the size of the smaller repertoire. Three approaches were used to assess repertoire richness: RTK rarefaction, the Chao1 estimator, and Recon v2.1 estimates of unobserved clonotypes. TCRdb limited this immuneACCESS table to in-frame rearrangements with V and J called. A share of clones is missing; checked studies link under half to unresolved V genes, and the rest is unexplained. V and J calls and clone size are as listed in that table; D and trimming were resolved from the DNA. The sample table records approximately 470,000 clones; around 85% of these occur just once. Roughly 13% of the sample goes to the ten largest clones.

The donors were healthy, HIV-negative adults who had no recently reported acute infections or vaccinations. Every donor was a Caucasian adult residing in Nashville, Tennessee, USA. For unsorted samples, 90 million or so PBMCs were counted, and genomic DNA was extracted using the QIAamp DNA Blood Mini kit. After blood collection by leukapheresis, PBMCs were isolated using Ficoll-Histopaque density gradient centrifugation and then cryopreserved in the vapor phase of liquid nitrogen. There are 16 amino acids in the CDR3, from cysteine to phenylalanine inclusive. The only DNA kept is the CDR3, 48 bases in frame from the first base. The germline V gene encodes CDR1 SGHAT and CDR2 FQNNGV. Clipping removes 4 bases from V and 1 base from J, with 6 as the unmatched junction base count. In regard to this clone: Its antigen is still unknown. Base qualities are missing; no much larger clone stands one base away.

The V and J segments used are TRBV11-2 and TRBJ2-2; 7 junctional bases match TRBD1. Material: PBMCs. The receptor comes from a woman aged 40 to 55 in good health. Some clones in this sample may be carry-over from other donors' samples. CDR3 protein: CASSSLQGRNTGELFF. The base sequence is TGTGCCAGCAGCTCGCTACAGGGGAGGAACACCGGGGAGCTGTTTTTT.